Below are 27 T cell receptor beta chains sequenced from a single sample in a study of early T cells in non-severe SARS-CoV-2 infection. MiXCR was run by TCRdb on the 5' RACE reads, yielding one entry per CDR3 protein. The sample has fewer than 60,000 distinct CDR3 sequences; approximately 11% are singletons. The material sequenced was whole blood. These receptors were collected from an adult who was a healthcare worker with PCR-confirmed SARS-CoV-2 infection or an uninfected control (not recorded which).

The V and J genes are TRBV5-1 and TRBJ2-7; possibly TRBD1 for D (5 bases). The CDR3 runs to 14 residues. Germline V gene lookup returns CDR1 SGHRS and CDR2 YFSETQ. Trimming took 0 bases from V and 3 from J, leaving 10 bases between them. CDR3 sequence reads: CASSLAVGDYEQYF. Written as DNA, the CDR3 is TGCGCCAGCAGCTTGGCCGTAGGGGACTACGAGCAGTACTTC.

The sample holds a few counts of this clonotype. V usage is TRBV9 and J usage is TRBJ2-1; no reliable D call. In germline, CDR1 is SGDLS, CDR2 YYNGEE. This CDR3 contains 16 residues. Trimming took off 0 bases at V and 6 bases at J, with 16 bases between the two ends. As DNA, the CDR3 is TGTGCCAGCAGCGTAGGGGCCCGCCTACCAGCCAATGAGCAGTTCTTC. Its protein product is CASSVGARLPANEQFF.

This clonotype was seen ten or more times. V gene TRBV24-1 combines with J gene TRBJ2-1; D unclear. Germline V CDR1 and CDR2: KGHDR, SFDVKD. V was cut by 4 bases and J by 1 base, with 13 bases left in between. CDR3 length: 16 amino acids. In DNA, the CDR3 is TGTGCCACCAGTGACCCCGATTCTCCTTCCTACAATGAGCAGTTCTTC. Translation gives CATSDPDSPSYNEQFF.

This clonotype was detected ten times or more. The chain carries TRBV7-2 and TRBJ1-6, with TRBD1 identical over 9 bases. V trimming: 4 bases; J trimming: 7 bases; junction bases outside the gene matches: 2. Looked up from germline, CDR1 is SGHTA and CDR2 is FQGNSA. This CDR3 is 14 amino acids long. CDR3 amino acids: CASSSGTGNSPLHF. In DNA form, the CDR3 reads TGTGCCAGCAGCTCCGGGACAGGGAATTCACCCCTCCACTTT.

This clonotype has just a few counts. The chain recombines TRBV20-1 with TRBJ2-7; the match to TRBD2 covers 9 bases. V shed 5 bases, J shed 7 bases, and the junction held 18 bases outside the gene matches. Germline-derived CDR1 and CDR2 are DFQATT and SNEGSKA (reference sequence). The CDR3 contains 16 residues. CDR3 nucleotides: TGCAGTGCTGTCCCCTTAGCGGGAGCTTATGGTGGGGAGCAGTACTTC. It codes for CSAVPLAGAYGGEQYF.

This clonotype was detected ten times or more. The chain carries TRBV6-1 and TRBJ1-1; D is ambiguous. Germline CDR1 MNHNS, CDR2 SASEGT. Trimming took 7 bases from V and 1 from J, leaving 13 bases between them. This CDR3 spans 14 amino acids. This chain's CDR3 is CASTRITKNTEAFF. The CDR3 DNA reads as TGTGCCAGCACCAGGATTACAAAGAACACTGAAGCTTTCTTT.

This clonotype was seen at least ten times. The gene calls are TRBV7-6 and TRBJ2-1, with D perhaps TRBD1 (6 bases). From germline, CDR1 is SGHVS and CDR2 FNYEAQ. The CDR3 runs to 15 residues. Trimming stripped 6 bases from V and 8 bases from J, with 20 bases between. The CDR3 sequence is CASRKRRRGIYEQFF. The CDR3 coding sequence is TGTGCCAGCAGGAAACGGCGCAGGGGAATCTATGAGCAGTTCTTC.

This clonotype was observed many times. The chain uses TRBV29-1 and TRBJ1-6; the D is unclear. The ends were cut back, 8 bases at V and 7 bases at J, with 15 bases in the middle. CDR1 is SQVTM, CDR2 ANQGSEA, per germline. The CDR3 runs 13 residues. The CDR3 region has the DNA TGCAGCATCCGCCAGGCGCCAAATTCACCCCTCCACTTT. This codes for CSIRQAPNSPLHF. The full variable domain, rest sourced from reference TRBV29-1 and TRBJ1-6, is SAVISQKPSRDICQRGTSLTIQCQVDSQVTMMFWYRQQPGQSLTLIATANQGSEATYESGFVIDKFPISRPNLTFSTLTVSNMSPEDSSIYLCSIRQAPNSPLHFGNGTRLTVT.

In its sample, this clonotype was seen many times. The chain recombines TRBV29-1 with TRBJ2-5, with 10 bases lining up with TRBD1. The V gene's germline CDR1 is SQVTM and CDR2 ANQGSEA. CDR3 length: 15 amino acids. Trimming removed 4 bases from V and 1 base from J; junction bases left unmatched: 6. This chain's CDR3 is CSVVGQGTLQETQYF. The CDR3 region has the DNA TGCAGCGTTGTGGGACAGGGGACCCTCCAAGAGACCCAGTACTTC. Combining the CDR3 with reference TRBV29-1 and TRBJ2-5 gives the whole variable domain SAVISQKPSRDICQRGTSLTIQCQVDSQVTMMFWYRQQPGQSLTLIATANQGSEATYESGFVIDKFPISRPNLTFSTLTVSNMSPEDSSIYLCSVVGQGTLQETQYFGPGTRLLVL.

Only a few counts were recorded for this clonotype. In nucleotides, the CDR3 is TGTGCCAGCAGCCCCAACCGGGCGGGGAATTCACCCCTCCACTTT. This translates into CASSPNRAGNSPLHF. The chain carries TRBV3-1 and TRBJ1-6; D is ambiguous. Deletions cut 4 bases from V and 7 bases from J, with 14 bases between. Germline V CDR1 and CDR2: LGHDT, YNNKEL (reference sequence). This CDR3 is 15 amino acids long.

This chain uses TRBV2 with TRBJ2-5, with D unclear. The germline CDR1 and CDR2 sequences are SNHLY and FYNNEI. Trimming took off 2 bases at V and 2 bases at J, with 6 bases between the two ends. There are 13 residues in the CDR3. The CDR3 loop is CASSEYWQETQYF. The CDR3 nucleotides read TGTGCCAGCAGTGAATACTGGCAAGAGACCCAGTACTTC.

This clonotype was recorded once. The CDR3 loop reads CASSPAGGETQYF. The CDR3 DNA follows: TGTGCCAGCAGTCCTGCGGGGGGGGAGACCCAGTACTTC. This sequence joins TRBV11-2 and TRBJ2-5, with TRBD2 matching 9 bases. The germline CDR1 and CDR2 sequences are SGHAT and FQNNGV. With V trimmed by 6 bases and J by 5 bases, 4 bases remained unmatched. The CDR3 runs 13 residues.

This clonotype was detected ten times or more. V and J are TRBV2 and TRBJ2-7; 7 nucleotides align to TRBD1. CDR3 length: 13 residues. Germline CDR1 SNHLY, CDR2 FYNNEI. Losses at the gene ends were 6 bases for V and 3 bases for J; bases not matched to a gene: 5. The CDR3, as DNA: TGTGCCAGCAGGACAGCAGGGGGCTACGAGCAGTACTTC. Protein: CASRTAGGYEQYF.

This clonotype was found many times. The chain employs TRBV7-2 and TRBJ2-5, with TRBD2 as a possible D gene (5 bases). With 5 bases removed from V and 5 bases from J, the gap between germline ends came to 15 bases. Per the germline V gene, CDR1 is SGHTA and CDR2 is FQGNSA. This CDR3 is built from 14 residues. CDR3 region: CASSQLVGHETQYF. For the CDR3, the DNA is TGTGCCAGCAGCCAACTAGTGGGTCATGAGACCCAGTACTTC.

The sample holds a few counts of this clonotype. This chain uses TRBV6-6 with TRBJ2-3; D may be TRBD1 or TRBD2 (5 bases each). Trimming took off 0 bases at V and 2 bases at J, with 15 bases between the two ends. Germline assignment: CDR1 MNHNY and CDR2 SVGAGI (reference sequence). The CDR3 length is 17 residues. In nucleotides, the CDR3 is TGTGCCAGCAGTTACTCGACGCAGGGCGGGCCCACAGATACGCAGTATTTT. It codes for CASSYSTQGGPTDTQYF.

This clonotype was seen ten or more times. The genes are TRBV10-3 and TRBJ2-7; possibly TRBD2 for D (5 bases). The CDR3 has 13 amino acids. The V and J ends lost 6 bases and 2 bases respectively, with 11 bases between them. The germline CDR1 and CDR2 sequences are ENHRY and SYGVKD. In DNA form, the CDR3 reads TGTGCCATCAGGGGTAGCGAAACCTACGAGCAGTACTTC. Its translation is CAIRGSETYEQYF.

CDR3 sequence reads: CSAAPGSGPNSPLHF. Written as DNA, the CDR3 is TGCAGTGCTGCCCCTGGGTCAGGTCCTAATTCACCCCTCCACTTT. The gene calls are TRBV20-1 and TRBJ1-6; D gene unclear. The V gene lost 5 bases and the J gene lost 6 bases, with 17 bases spanning the gap. The CDR3 extends over 15 amino acids. Germline CDR1 reads DFQATT; CDR2 reads SNEGSKA (reference sequence).

The rearrangement links TRBV9 to TRBJ1-1; D might be TRBD1 (6 bases). Between the trimmed V and J ends, which lost 4 bases and 1 base, there was a span of 8 bases. In germline, CDR1 is SGDLS, CDR2 YYNGEE. This CDR3 has 13 amino acids. In nucleotides, the CDR3 is TGTGCCAGCAGCTGGGGGCAGAACACTGAAGCTTTCTTT. Encoded protein: CASSWGQNTEAFF.

This clonotype was found once. The chain recombines TRBV2 with TRBJ2-1, with D possibly being TRBD2 (6 bases). Trimming removed 6 bases at V and 0 bases at J, with 9 bases between. The germline V gene has CDR1 SNHLY and CDR2 FYNNEI. The CDR3 consists of 14 residues. The CDR3 sequence is CASRRDFSYNEQFF. The CDR3 bases are TGTGCCAGCAGACGGGACTTCTCCTACAATGAGCAGTTCTTC.

This clonotype has more than one count but fewer than ten. This chain connects TRBV5-1 to TRBJ2-1; 10 nucleotides line up with TRBD1. The germline V gene has CDR1 SGHRS and CDR2 YFSETQ. The V and J ends lost 4 bases and 7 bases, in that order; junction bases with no gene match: 8. The CDR3 consists of 15 residues. CDR3 in amino acids: CASSQNDRGRNEQFF. The CDR3 DNA reads TGCGCCAGCAGCCAGAACGACAGGGGGCGGAATGAGCAGTTCTTC.

This clonotype was seen a handful of times. V usage is TRBV13 and J usage is TRBJ2-7; TRBD1 might be the D (6 bases). The V gene's germline CDR1 is PRHDT and CDR2 FYEKMQ (reference sequence). V was clipped by 4 bases and J by 4 bases, with 11 bases between them. This CDR3 region has 13 residues. The CDR3 DNA sequence: TGTGCCAGCAGCTCTTCCAGGGGTTACGAGCAGTACTTC. Translation: CASSSSRGYEQYF. Combining the CDR3 with reference TRBV13 and TRBJ2-7 gives the whole variable domain AAGVIQSPRHLIKEKRETATLKCYPIPRHDTVYWYQQGPGQDPQFLISFYEKMQSDKGSIPDRFSAQQFSDYHSELNMSSLELGDSALYFCASSSSRGYEQYFGPGTRLTVT.

The sample holds a few counts of this clonotype. CDR3 loop: CASSTRGQNTGELFF. Here the CDR3 DNA reads TGTGCCAGCAGCACGAGGGGGCAGAACACCGGGGAGCTGTTTTTT. The V call is TRBV11-2, the J call TRBJ2-2; 7 bases align to TRBD1. The CDR3 runs to 15 residues. With 5 bases clipped from V and 1 base from J, the junction kept 4 bases outside the gene matches. Germline-derived CDR1 and CDR2 are SGHAT and FQNNGV.

This clonotype occurred many times. This chain joins TRBV20-1 and TRBJ1-2; D unclear. V was trimmed by 2 bases and J by 5 bases, leaving 12 bases between them. CDR1 DFQATT and CDR2 SNEGSKA come from the germline V gene (reference sequence). This CDR3 is built from 13 residues. The CDR3 DNA is TGCAGTGCTAGATCCCTGACTACTTATGGCTACACCTTC. Amino acid sequence: CSARSLTTYGYTF.

This clonotype has a handful of counts. The CDR3 region is CASSSRGGNQPQHF. As DNA, the CDR3 is TGTGCCAGCAGCTCAAGAGGGGGCAATCAGCCCCAGCATTTT. The V gene is TRBV3-1, the J gene TRBJ1-5, with D possibly matching TRBD1 (5 bases). The germline V gene encodes CDR1 LGHDT and CDR2 YNNKEL (reference sequence). The CDR3 totals 14 residues. Deletions cut 5 bases from V and 2 bases from J, with 10 bases between.

The sample holds many counts of this clonotype. The genes are TRBV7-2 and TRBJ1-5; D not resolved. The CDR3 is made up of 15 amino acids. CDR1 and CDR2 from the germline V gene are SGHTA and FQGNSA. Trimming pared 0 bases from V and 7 bases from J, leaving 13 bases between. The CDR3 coding sequence is TGTGCCAGCAGCTTAGCTCGGGCAGTAGGACAGCCCCAGCATTTT. This translates into CASSLARAVGQPQHF.

Only a few counts were recorded for this clonotype. The rearrangement uses TRBV9 and TRBJ1-1, with 7 nucleotides matching TRBD1. With V trimmed by 3 bases and J by 4 bases, 3 bases remained unmatched. The CDR3 contains 13 residues. CDR1 SGDLS and CDR2 YYNGEE come from the germline V gene. CDR3 amino acids: CASSATGFTEAFF. CDR3 in DNA: TGTGCCAGCAGCGCGACAGGGTTCACTGAAGCTTTCTTT.

The rearrangement links TRBV3-1 to TRBJ2-5; TRBD2 matches 12 bases. After removal of 4 bases from V and 4 bases from J, the junction contained 7 bases not matched to a gene. The CDR3 covers 16 residues. The germline CDR1 and CDR2 sequences are LGHDT and YNNKEL (reference sequence). CDR3 sequence: CASSLSTSGGRETQYF. CDR3 DNA sequence: TGTGCCAGCAGCCTATCAACTAGCGGGGGGCGAGAGACCCAGTACTTC.